This T cell receptor beta chain emerged from a study of OX40 agonist ivuxolimab in advanced cancers. Study-wide background: Three patients, one with hepatocellular carcinoma and two with cutaneous melanoma, responded partially.

The CDR3 contains 14 residues. V gave up 2 bases and J gave up 0 bases, with 4 bases separating them. Germline loops: CDR1 LGHNA, CDR2 YNFKEQ. In regard to this clone: What it binds is not known.

Sequencing used immunoSEQ multiplex PCR; TCRdb keeps in-frame clones, though not all of them. The table includes roughly 41,000 clones, 91% detected once. The study, taken as a whole, reports: Some nonresponders also had low normalized T-cell clonal expansion. The study found among the lowest clonal expansion in partial responders at 0.1-3.0 mg/kg.

This receptor was obtained from an adult with an advanced solid tumor such as melanoma, head and neck, liver or kidney cancer. This sequence joins TRBV4-2 and TRBJ2-2; D is unclear. Sequences were derived from CD4+ or CD8+ T cells sorted from blood, sampled in a trial of the OX40 agonist ivuxolimab. In DNA, the CDR3 is TGTGCCAGCAGCCAACTCTCGAACACCGGGGAGCTGTTTTTT. Protein product: CASSQLSNTGELFF.